The rows below give T cell receptor beta chains drawn from one sample of a study of identical twins. Via MiXCR, TCRdb re-called the 5' RACE reads, giving one row per CDR3 protein. The sample has some 1,700,000 distinct CDR3 sequences; about 31% are singletons. Specimen: cord blood. Every receptor here comes from a newborn girl in good health. Each CDR3 is given with its conserved first and last residue. D genes are given only for firm matches. Clone size is stated in some rows and not others, as once, few, many or a class when expanded.

size	D	J	V	CDR3	DNA
few	NA	TRBJ1-2	TRBV10-1	CASRLGFYGYTF	TGCGCCAGCAGGCTAGGGTTCTATGGCTACACCTTC
NA	NA	TRBJ2-3	TRBV20-1	CSARDYTSTDTQYF	TGCAGTGCTAGGGACTATACTAGCACAGATACGCAGTATTTT
few	NA	TRBJ2-3	TRBV20-1	CSARVTISTDTQYF	TGCAGTGCTAGAGTTACGATTAGCACAGATACGCAGTATTTT
few	NA	TRBJ2-1	TRBV12-3/TRBV12-4	CASSPRSQTNSYNEQFF	TGTGCCAGCAGTCCGCGAAGTCAGACGAACTCCTACAATGAGCAGTTCTTC
few	TRBD2	TRBJ2-3	TRBV4-1	CASRDWRGSTDTQYF	TGCGCCAGCAGGGACTGGCGGGGGAGCACAGATACGCAGTATTTT
many	NA	TRBJ2-1	TRBV6-2/TRBV6-3	CASSSGLFEQFF	TGTGCCAGCAGTTCTGGACTCTTTGAGCAGTTCTTC
NA	NA	TRBJ2-7	TRBV5-1	CASSFGRSSYNEQYF	TGCGCCAGCAGCTTCGGCCGGAGCTCCTACAATGAGCAGTACTTC
NA	TRBD2	TRBJ2-3	TRBV20-1	CSASGGTNTDTQYF	TGCAGTGCTAGCGGGGGGACTAACACAGATACGCAGTATTTT
NA	TRBD2	TRBJ2-2	TRBV7-6	CASSFGASGLNTGELFF	TGTGCCAGCAGCTTTGGGGCTAGCGGATTGAACACCGGGGAGCTGTTTTTT
NA	TRBD1	TRBJ1-6	TRBV20-1	CSARDLIGTGASPLHF	TGCAGTGCTAGAGATTTGATAGGGACAGGGGCTTCACCCCTCCACTTT
NA	NA	TRBJ1-4	TRBV6-6	CASSRTAVNEKLFF	TGTGCCAGCAGTAGGACAGCGGTTAATGAAAAACTGTTTTTT
few	NA	TRBJ1-5	TRBV16	CASSPQGQGQPQHF	TGTGCCAGCAGCCCTCAGGGTCAGGGGCAGCCCCAGCATTTT
few	NA	TRBJ1-4	TRBV20-1	CSARSPGGPEKLFF	TGCAGTGCTAGAAGCCCGGGGGGGCCTGAAAAACTGTTTTTT
few	TRBD1	TRBJ2-1	TRBV29-1	CSGGDRFYNEKFF	TGCAGCGGGGGGGACAGGTTCTACAATGAGAAGTTCTTC
NA	NA	TRBJ1-5	TRBV7-2	CASSLSWGRDSNQPQHF	TGTGCCAGCAGCTTATCCTGGGGGAGAGATAGCAATCAGCCCCAGCATTTT
NA	NA	TRBJ2-4	TRBV5-6	CASSLDPRANIQYF	TGTGCCAGCAGCTTGGATCCCAGGGCAAACATTCAGTACTTC
NA	TRBD2	TRBJ2-1	TRBV12-5	CASGSASGWNEQFF	TGTGCTAGTGGTTCGGCTAGCGGATGGAATGAGCAGTTCTTC
once	NA	TRBJ2-7	TRBV3-1	CASSQYLLMQGGEQYF	TGTGCCAGCAGCCAATATCTACTGATGCAGGGGGGGGAGCAGTACTTC
NA	NA	TRBJ1-2	TRBV4-1	CASSQTAYTNYGYTF	TGCGCCAGCAGCCAAACTGCCTACACCAACTATGGCTACACCTTC
NA	TRBD2	TRBJ2-4	TRBV7-2	CASSSRSTSVANIQYF	TGTGCCAGCAGCTCCCGGTCGACTAGCGTGGCAAACATTCAGTACTTC
few	NA	TRBJ1-1	TRBV28	CASRTGPGNTEAFF	TGTGCCAGCAGGACGGGACCGGGCAACACTGAAGCTTTCTTT
NA	NA	TRBJ2-2	TRBV15	CATSRDRNAGELFF	TGTGCCACCAGCAGAGACAGGAATGCCGGGGAGCTGTTTTTT
NA	NA	TRBJ2-1	TRBV27	CASSTARRVGFDNEQFF	TGTGCCAGCAGTACCGCCCGGAGGGTCGGATTTGACAATGAGCAGTTCTTC
NA	TRBD1	TRBJ1-4	TRBV28	CASSLNPTGSGEKLFF	TGTGCCAGCAGCCTCAACCCGACAGGGTCGGGTGAAAAACTGTTTTTT
few	TRBD2	TRBJ2-7	TRBV7-2	CASSQRGLGGSGAYEQYF	TGTGCCAGCAGCCAGCGAGGACTAGGCGGGTCGGGGGCCTACGAGCAGTACTTC
NA	TRBD1	TRBJ2-7	TRBV7-8	CASSPQGAGLSYEQYF	TGTGCCAGCAGCCCACAGGGGGCGGGCCTCTCCTACGAGCAGTACTTC
NA	TRBD2	TRBJ2-5	TRBV12-3/TRBV12-4	CASSSSRTSGRAGETQYF	TGTGCCAGCAGTTCCTCACGGACTAGCGGGAGGGCGGGGGAGACCCAGTACTTC
NA	NA	TRBJ1-5	TRBV7-2	CASSRLDARNQPQHF	TGTGCCAGCAGCCGTTTGGATGCGCGCAATCAGCCCCAGCATTTT
few	TRBD2	TRBJ2-5	TRBV2	CASRALGLAGVFETQYF	TGTGCCAGCAGAGCTTTAGGGCTAGCGGGAGTATTCGAGACCCAGTACTTC
many	NA	TRBJ2-5	TRBV27	CASSLYAQETQYF	TGTGCCAGCAGTTTATATGCACAAGAGACCCAGTACTTC
few	NA	TRBJ2-3	TRBV7-9	CASSSSVSATDTQYF	TGTGCCAGCAGCTCCTCGGTCTCGGCCACAGATACGCAGTATTTT
NA	NA	TRBJ2-7	TRBV11-2	CASSFKVHEQYF	TGTGCCAGCAGCTTTAAAGTCCACGAGCAGTACTTC
NA	TRBD2	TRBJ2-1	TRBV2	CASSEVLADNEQFF	TGTGCCAGCAGTGAAGTACTAGCGGACAATGAGCAGTTCTTC
NA	TRBD2	TRBJ2-5	TRBV29-1	CSVSPLWREALNEQYF	TGCAGCGTTTCGCCCCTTTGGCGGGAGGCACTCAATGAGCAGTACTTC
NA	TRBD1	TRBJ1-2	TRBV4-2	CASSQARTGSNYGYTF	TGTGCCAGCAGCCAGGCTAGGACAGGGTCTAACTATGGCTACACCTTC
few	NA	TRBJ2-3	TRBV27	CASTFRSATDTQYF	TGTGCCAGCACGTTTAGATCAGCGACAGATACGCAGTATTTT
NA	TRBD2	TRBJ2-3	TRBV10-1	CASSGQRGAHTDTQYF	TGCGCCAGCAGTGGTCAGCGGGGGGCCCACACAGATACGCAGTATTTT
NA	NA	TRBJ2-5	TRBV25-1	CASGRLETQYF	TGTGCCAGCGGAAGGTTGGAGACCCAGTACTTC
NA	NA	TRBJ1-1	TRBV6-6	CASSSRGANTEAFF	TGTGCCAGCAGTTCACGGGGGGCGAACACTGAAGCTTTCTTT
NA	NA	TRBJ2-7	TRBV28	CASSGGDSYEQYF	TGTGCCAGCAGCGGAGGGGACTCCTACGAGCAGTACTTC
few	NA	TRBJ1-2	TRBV20-1	CSAEDSGKHGYTF	TGCAGTGCTGAGGACAGCGGTAAACATGGCTACACCTTC
NA	NA	TRBJ2-1	TRBV6-1	CASESGLTYEQFF	TGTGCCAGCGAGTCGGGTCTTACCTACGAGCAGTTCTTC
NA	TRBD2	TRBJ2-1	TRBV24-1	CATSDTGLAGVNEQFF	TGTGCCACCAGTGATACCGGACTAGCGGGAGTTAATGAGCAGTTCTTC
NA	TRBD1	TRBJ2-7	TRBV13	CASSPRADRAYEQYF	TGTGCCAGCAGCCCAAGGGCCGACAGGGCCTACGAGCAGTACTTC
NA	TRBD1	TRBJ1-2	TRBV7-9	CASSLSEGAGYGYTF	TGTGCCAGCAGCTTATCTGAGGGGGCTGGGTATGGCTACACCTTC
NA	NA	TRBJ2-7	TRBV5-1	CASRWTETGEQYF	TGCGCCAGCAGATGGACAGAGACGGGGGAGCAGTACTTC
NA	NA	TRBJ2-3	TRBV28	CATQITYRDLQQYF	TGTGCCACCCAAATAACCTACAGGGACCTCCAGCAGTATTTT
few	NA	TRBJ1-2	TRBV19	CASSYQGIGYTF	TGTGCCAGTAGTTACCAGGGGATTGGCTACACCTTC
NA	NA	TRBJ2-7	TRBV2	CASSEARRSSYEQYF	TGTGCCAGCAGTGAAGCAAGGAGGAGCTCCTACGAGCAGTACTTC
NA	TRBD2	TRBJ2-1	TRBV20-1	CSARVKRLAVLGNEQFF	TGCAGTGCCAGAGTTAAGAGACTAGCGGTCCTAGGGAATGAGCAGTTCTTC
NA	NA	TRBJ2-2	TRBV28	CASSSHDREAGELFF	TGTGCCAGCAGTTCCCACGACAGGGAGGCCGGGGAGCTGTTTTTT
few	NA	TRBJ2-3	TRBV27	CASSFTLDTDTQYF	TGTGCCAGCAGTTTCACCCTCGACACAGATACGCAGTATTTT
NA	TRBD1	TRBJ1-2	TRBV12-3/TRBV12-4	CASSYRGQGSGDTF	TGTGCCAGCAGTTACCGCGGACAGGGGAGTGGCGACACCTTC